The present entry profiles one T cell receptor (beta chain) with its context. This entry belongs to a study of control samples from healthy donors and cancer patients. V was trimmed by 1 base and J by 8 bases, leaving 14 bases between them. CDR1 is SGHTA, CDR2 FQGNSA, per germline. CDR3 length: 14 residues. Some clones are missing from TCRdb's copy, which holds only in-frame ones; the method was immunoSEQ multiplex PCR. The sample records tens of thousands of clones, about 89% being singletons. This sequence was found in a woman aged 45-65 years with colorectal cancer. The specimen was PBMCs. The gene calls are TRBV7-2 and TRBJ1-2; D perhaps matches TRBD1 (6 bases). CDR3 sequence (DNA): TGTGCCAGCAGCTTAGGGGGGCTCCAGGAAGGCTACACCTTC. This sequence encodes CASSLGGLQEGYTF.